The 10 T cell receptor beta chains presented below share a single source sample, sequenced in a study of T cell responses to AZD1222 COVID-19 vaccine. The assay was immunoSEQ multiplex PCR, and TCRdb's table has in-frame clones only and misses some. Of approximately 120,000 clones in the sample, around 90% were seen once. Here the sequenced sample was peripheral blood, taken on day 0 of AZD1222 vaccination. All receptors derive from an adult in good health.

CDR3 residues: CASSQEGPYEQYF. The CDR3 DNA reads TGCGCCAGCAGCCAAGAAGGTCCCTACGAGCAGTACTTC. V is TRBV4-3 and J is TRBJ2-7; D unresolved. Deletions cut 0 bases from V and 2 bases from J, with 5 bases between. This CDR3 spans 13 amino acids. Per the germline V gene, CDR1 is LGHNA and CDR2 is YSLEER.

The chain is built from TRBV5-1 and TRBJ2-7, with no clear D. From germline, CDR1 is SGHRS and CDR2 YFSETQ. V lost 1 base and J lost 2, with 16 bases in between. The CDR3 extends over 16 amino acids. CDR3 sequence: CASSLWATVRTYEQYF. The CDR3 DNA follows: TGCGCCAGCAGCTTGTGGGCCACAGTACGGACCTACGAGCAGTACTTC.

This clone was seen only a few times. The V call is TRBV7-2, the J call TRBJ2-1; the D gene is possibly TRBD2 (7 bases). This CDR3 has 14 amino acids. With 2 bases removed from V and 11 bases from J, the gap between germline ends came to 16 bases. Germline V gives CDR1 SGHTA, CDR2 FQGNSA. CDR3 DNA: TGTGCCAGCAGCTTAAGAGGGGGGGTCCACCAGCAGTTCTTC. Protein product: CASSLRGGVHQQFF.

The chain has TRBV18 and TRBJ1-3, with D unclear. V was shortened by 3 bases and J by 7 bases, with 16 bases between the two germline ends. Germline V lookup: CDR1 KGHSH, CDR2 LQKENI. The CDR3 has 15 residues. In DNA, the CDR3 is TGTGCCAGCTCACCTCTTACTTCACACCGGAACACCATATATTTT. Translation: CASSPLTSHRNTIYF.

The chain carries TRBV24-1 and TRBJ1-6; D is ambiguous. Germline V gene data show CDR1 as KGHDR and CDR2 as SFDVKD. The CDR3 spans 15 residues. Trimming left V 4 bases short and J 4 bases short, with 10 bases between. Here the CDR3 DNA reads TGTGCCACCAGTGACCCGGGAGAGTATAATTCACCCCTCCACTTT. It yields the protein CATSDPGEYNSPLHF.

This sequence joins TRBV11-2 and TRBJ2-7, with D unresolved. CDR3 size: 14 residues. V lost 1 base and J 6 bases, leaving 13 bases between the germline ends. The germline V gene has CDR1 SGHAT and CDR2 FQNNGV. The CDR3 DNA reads TGTGCCAGCAGCTTAGCTGGGGTGGTACGCGAGCAGTACTTC. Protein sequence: CASSLAGVVREQYF.

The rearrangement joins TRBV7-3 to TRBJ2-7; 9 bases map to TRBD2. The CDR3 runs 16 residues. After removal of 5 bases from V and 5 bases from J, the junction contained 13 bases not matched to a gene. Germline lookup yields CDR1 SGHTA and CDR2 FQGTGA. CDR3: CASSLRVAGVPHEQYF. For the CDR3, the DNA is TGTGCCAGCAGCCTCCGGGTAGCGGGAGTTCCCCACGAGCAGTACTTC. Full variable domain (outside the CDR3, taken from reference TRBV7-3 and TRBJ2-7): GAGVSQTPSNKVTEKGKYVELRCDPISGHTALYWYRQSLGQGPEFLIYFQGTGAADDSGLPNDRFFAVRPEGSVSTLKIQRTERGDSAVYLCASSLRVAGVPHEQYFGPGTRLTVT.

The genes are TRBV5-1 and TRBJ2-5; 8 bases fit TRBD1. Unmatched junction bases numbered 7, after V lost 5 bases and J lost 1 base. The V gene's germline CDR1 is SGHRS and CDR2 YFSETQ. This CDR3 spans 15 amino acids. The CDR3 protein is CASRVGTGGQETQYF. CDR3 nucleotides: TGCGCCAGCAGAGTTGGAACAGGGGGCCAAGAGACCCAGTACTTC.

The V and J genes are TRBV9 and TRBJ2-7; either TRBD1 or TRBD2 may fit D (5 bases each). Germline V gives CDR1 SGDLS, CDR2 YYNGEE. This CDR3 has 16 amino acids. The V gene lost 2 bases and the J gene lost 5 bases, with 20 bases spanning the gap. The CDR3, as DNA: TGTGCCAGCAGCGTTTTCCGTGGGACCGCCAGACACGAGCAGTACTTC. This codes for CASSVFRGTARHEQYF.

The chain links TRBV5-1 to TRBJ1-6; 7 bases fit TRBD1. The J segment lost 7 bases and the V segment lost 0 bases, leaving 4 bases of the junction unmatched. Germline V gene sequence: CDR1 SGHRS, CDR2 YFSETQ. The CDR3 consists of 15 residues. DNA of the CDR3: TGCGCCAGCAGCTTGGAGGGACAGTTAAATTCACCCCTCCACTTT. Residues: CASSLEGQLNSPLHF.